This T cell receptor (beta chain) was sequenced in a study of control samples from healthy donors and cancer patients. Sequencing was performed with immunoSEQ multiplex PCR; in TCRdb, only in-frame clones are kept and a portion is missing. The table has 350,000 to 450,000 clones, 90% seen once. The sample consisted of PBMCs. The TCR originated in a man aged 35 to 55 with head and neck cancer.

CDR3 residues: CASSQQGQKNTEAFF. CDR3 bases: TGTGCCAGCAGCCAACAGGGACAGAAGAACACTGAAGCTTTCTTT. This sequence joins TRBV3-1 (or the pseudogene TRBV3-2) and TRBJ1-1, with TRBD1 identical over 7 bases. The CDR3 loop spans 15 amino acids. The germline V gene encodes CDR1 LGHDT and CDR2 YNNKEL (reference sequence). The J segment lost 1 base and the V segment lost 2 bases, leaving 4 bases of the junction unmatched.